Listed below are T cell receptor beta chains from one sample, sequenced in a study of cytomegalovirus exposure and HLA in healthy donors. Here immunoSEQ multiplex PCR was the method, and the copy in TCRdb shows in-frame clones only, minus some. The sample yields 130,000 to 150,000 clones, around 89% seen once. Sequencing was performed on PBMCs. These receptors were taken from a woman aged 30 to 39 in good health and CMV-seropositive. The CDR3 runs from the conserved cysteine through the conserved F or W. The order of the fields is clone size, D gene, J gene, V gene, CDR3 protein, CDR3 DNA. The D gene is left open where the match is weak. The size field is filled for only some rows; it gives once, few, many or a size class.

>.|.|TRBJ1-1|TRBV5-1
CASSASDSSLNTEAFF
TGCGCCAGCAGCGCATCTGACAGTTCCTTGAACACTGAAGCTTTCTTT
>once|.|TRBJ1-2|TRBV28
CASKIDYGGGNYGYTF
TGTGCCAGCAAAATAGACTATGGGGGGGGAAACTATGGCTACACCTTC
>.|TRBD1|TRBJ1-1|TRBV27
CASSPRQGGNTEAFF
TGTGCCAGCAGTCCTCGACAGGGGGGAAACACTGAAGCTTTCTTT
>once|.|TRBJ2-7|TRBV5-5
CASSLGGVGYEQYF
TGTGCCAGCAGCTTAGGAGGGGTAGGCTACGAGCAGTACTTC
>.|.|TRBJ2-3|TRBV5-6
CASSLGASVNTQYF
TGTGCCAGCAGCTTGGGAGCTAGCGTAAATACGCAGTATTTT
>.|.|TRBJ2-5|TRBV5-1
CASSLGSGGRETQYF
TGCGCCAGCAGCTTGGGATCGGGGGGCCGGGAGACCCAGTACTTC
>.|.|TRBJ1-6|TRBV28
CASSFSSYNSPLHF
TGTGCCAGCAGTTTTAGCTCCTATAATTCACCCCTCCACTTT
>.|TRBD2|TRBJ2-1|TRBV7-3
CASSLSGSNYNEQFF
TGTGCCAGCAGCCTTAGCGGGAGTAACTACAATGAGCAGTTCTTC
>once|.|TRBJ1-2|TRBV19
CASTPTRQASPGYTF
TGTGCCAGTACCCCAACCCGACAGGCCTCCCCTGGCTACACCTTC
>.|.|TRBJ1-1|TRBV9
CASADWNTEAFF
TGTGCCAGTGCGGACTGGAACACTGAAGCTTTCTTT
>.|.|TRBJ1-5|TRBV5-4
CASSRTSSNQPQHF
TGTGCCAGCAGCCGGACATCTAGCAATCAGCCCCAGCATTTT
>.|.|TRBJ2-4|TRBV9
CASSEGGPAKNIQYF
TGTGCCAGCAGCGAGGGGGGGCCAGCCAAAAACATTCAGTACTTC
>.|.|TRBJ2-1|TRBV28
CASSPPVRNSYNEQFF
TGTGCCAGCAGTCCTCCAGTACGTAACTCCTACAATGAGCAGTTCTTC
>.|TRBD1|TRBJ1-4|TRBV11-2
CASSSYGRGLGEKLFF
TGTGCCAGCAGCTCCTACGGAAGGGGGCTGGGGGAAAAACTGTTTTTT
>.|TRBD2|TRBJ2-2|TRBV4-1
CASSQLPGLENTGELFF
TGCGCCAGCAGCCAACTCCCGGGACTAGAGAACACCGGGGAGCTGTTTTTT
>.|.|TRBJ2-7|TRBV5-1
CASSFQGSGEQYF
TGCGCCAGCAGCTTTCAGGGTTCTGGGGAGCAGTACTTC
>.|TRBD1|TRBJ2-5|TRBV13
CASSSLTGGHQETQYF
TGTGCCAGCAGCTCGCTGACAGGGGGCCACCAAGAGACCCAGTACTTC
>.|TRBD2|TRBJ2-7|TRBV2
CASSPGTSVLGDF
TGTGCCAGCTCCCCCGGGACTAGCGTGCTCGGGGATTTC
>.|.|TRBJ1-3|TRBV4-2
CASQLSGSGNTIYF
TGTGCCAGCCAGCTTTCAGGCTCTGGAAACACCATATATTTT
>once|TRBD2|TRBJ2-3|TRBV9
CASSVDSGGLTDTQYF
TGTGCCAGCAGCGTAGATAGCGGGGGTCTCACAGATACGCAGTATTTT
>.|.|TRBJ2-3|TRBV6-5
CASSNPSDPTDTQYF
TGTGCCAGCAGTAACCCTAGCGACCCCACAGATACGCAGTATTTT
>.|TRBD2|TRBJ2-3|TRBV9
CASSAGLVAPDTQYF
TGTGCCAGCAGCGCTGGACTAGTAGCTCCTGATACGCAGTATTTT
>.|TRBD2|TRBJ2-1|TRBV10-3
CAIRAGLAGYNEQFF
TGTGCCATCAGGGCGGGACTAGCGGGTTACAATGAGCAGTTCTTC
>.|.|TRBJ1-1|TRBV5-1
CASSLGVRVTEAFF
TGCGCCAGCAGCTTGGGGGTCAGGGTCACTGAAGCTTTCTTT
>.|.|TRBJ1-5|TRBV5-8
CASSLEGDDGQPQHF
TGTGCCAGCAGCTTGGAGGGGGACGACGGGCAGCCCCAGCATTTT
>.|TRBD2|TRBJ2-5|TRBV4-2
CASSQLGEGETQYF
TGTGCCAGCAGCCAATTGGGGGAGGGGGAGACCCAGTACTTC
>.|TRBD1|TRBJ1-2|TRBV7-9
CASSIQGGTNYGYTF
TGTGCCAGCAGCATACAGGGGGGAACTAACTATGGCTACACCTTC
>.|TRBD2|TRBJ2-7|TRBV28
CASSLVVPGGEQYF
TGTGCCAGCAGTTTGGTAGTTCCGGGGGGGGAGCAGTACTTC
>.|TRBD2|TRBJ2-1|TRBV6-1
CASSGRGGSYNEQFF
TGTGCCAGCAGTGGACGGGGGGGCTCCTACAATGAGCAGTTCTTC
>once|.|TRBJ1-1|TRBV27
CASSAQGRNTEAFF
TGTGCCAGCAGTGCACAGGGAAGGAACACTGAAGCTTTCTTT
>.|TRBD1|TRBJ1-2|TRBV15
CATSRDYGDRGHGYTF
TGTGCCACCAGCAGAGATTATGGGGACAGGGGACATGGCTACACCTTC
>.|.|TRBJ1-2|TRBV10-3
CAISTDSGYGYTF
TGTGCCATCAGTACTGACAGTGGCTATGGCTACACCTTC
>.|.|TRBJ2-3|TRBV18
CASSTGTDTQYF
TGTGCCAGCTCAACAGGGACAGATACGCAGTATTTT
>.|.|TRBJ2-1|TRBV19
CASKSQGYEQFF
TGTGCCAGTAAATCACAGGGCTATGAGCAGTTCTTC
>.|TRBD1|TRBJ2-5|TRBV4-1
CASSYRDRGTETQYF
TGCGCCAGCAGCTACCGGGACAGGGGGACGGAGACCCAGTACTTC
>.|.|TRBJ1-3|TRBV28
CASTGTGYSGNTIYF
TGTGCCAGCACAGGAACAGGCTACTCTGGAAACACCATATATTTT
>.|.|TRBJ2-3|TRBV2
CASTPRVSGDTQYF
TGTGCCAGCACCCCTCGGGTATCTGGGGATACGCAGTATTTT
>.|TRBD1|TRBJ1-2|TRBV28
CASSSAGQPQGDYGYTF
TGTGCCAGCAGTTCGGCGGGACAGCCACAGGGGGACTATGGCTACACCTTC
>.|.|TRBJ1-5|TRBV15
CATRGGVLPNQPQHF
TGTGCCACCCGGGGGGGAGTACTACCCAATCAGCCCCAGCATTTT
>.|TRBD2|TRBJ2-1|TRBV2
CASRGGSSYNEQFF
TGTGCCAGCAGGGGGGGGAGCTCCTACAATGAGCAGTTCTTC
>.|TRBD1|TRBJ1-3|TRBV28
CASRDRPYSGNTIYF
TGTGCCAGCAGGGACAGGCCTTACTCTGGAAACACCATATATTTT
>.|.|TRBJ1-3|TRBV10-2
CASRGGNTIYF
TGCGCCAGCAGGGGGGGGAACACCATATATTTT
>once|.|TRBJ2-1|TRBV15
CATSRDPGGGGDEQFF
TGTGCCACCAGCAGAGATCCGGGTGGCGGGGGCGATGAGCAGTTCTTC
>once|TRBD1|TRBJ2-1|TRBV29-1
CSVEDSWGTAYNEQFF
TGCAGCGTTGAAGATTCCTGGGGGACAGCTTACAATGAGCAGTTCTTC
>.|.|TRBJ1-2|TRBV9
CASSVIENYGYTF
TGTGCCAGCAGCGTCATTGAGAACTATGGCTACACCTTC
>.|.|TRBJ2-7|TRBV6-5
CATSPGLKQYF
TGTGCCACCTCTCCAGGCTTGAAGCAGTACTTC
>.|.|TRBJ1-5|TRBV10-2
CASSDFSNQPQHF
TGCGCCAGCAGTGACTTTAGCAATCAGCCCCAGCATTTT
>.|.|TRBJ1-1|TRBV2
CASSPPGGSHTEAFF
TGTGCCAGCAGCCCCCCGGGGGGGTCGCACACTGAAGCTTTCTTT
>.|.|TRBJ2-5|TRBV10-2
CASSESRLETQYF
TGCGCCAGCAGTGAGAGCCGTTTGGAGACCCAGTACTTC
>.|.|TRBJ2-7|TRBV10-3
CAISEGGGPYEQYF
TGTGCCATCAGTGAGGGGGGAGGACCCTACGAGCAGTACTTC
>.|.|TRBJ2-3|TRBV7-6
CASSLEASANTQYF
TGTGCCAGCAGCTTAGAGGCTAGCGCGAATACGCAGTATTTT
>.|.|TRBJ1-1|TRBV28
CASSFWGLTEAFF
TGTGCCAGCAGTTTCTGGGGCCTCACTGAAGCTTTCTTT
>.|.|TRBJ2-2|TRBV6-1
CASSELLVAGELFF
TGTGCCAGCAGTGAACTCCTGGTAGCCGGGGAGCTGTTTTTT
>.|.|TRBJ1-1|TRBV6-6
CASSIQQGPRDTEAFF
TGTGCCAGCAGTATACAACAGGGCCCCAGGGACACTGAAGCTTTCTTT
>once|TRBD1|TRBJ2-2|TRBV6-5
CASSRQGAATGELFF
TGTGCCAGCAGTCGTCAGGGGGCTGCCACCGGGGAGCTGTTTTTT